This T cell receptor beta chain was obtained from a study of blood T cell repertoires in COVID-19. Using immunoSEQ multiplex PCR, the repertoire was profiled, and TCRdb retains in-frame clones only, with some absent. This sample has 400,000 or so clones, with around 89% found just once. V was shortened by 5 bases and J by 1 base, with 15 bases between the two germline ends. Germline assignment: CDR1 LNHNV and CDR2 YYDKDF (reference sequence). The CDR3 contains 15 residues. The sample taken for sequencing was peripheral blood. The source of this sequence is a woman in her thirties or forties with COVID-19, enrolled during active disease. V usage is TRBV15 and J usage is TRBJ2-7, with D perhaps matching TRBD2 (6 bases). The DNA of the CDR3 is TGTGCCACCAGCGGAAGGGACTGGGCTTCCTACGAGCAGTACTTC. Its translation: CATSGRDWASYEQYF.